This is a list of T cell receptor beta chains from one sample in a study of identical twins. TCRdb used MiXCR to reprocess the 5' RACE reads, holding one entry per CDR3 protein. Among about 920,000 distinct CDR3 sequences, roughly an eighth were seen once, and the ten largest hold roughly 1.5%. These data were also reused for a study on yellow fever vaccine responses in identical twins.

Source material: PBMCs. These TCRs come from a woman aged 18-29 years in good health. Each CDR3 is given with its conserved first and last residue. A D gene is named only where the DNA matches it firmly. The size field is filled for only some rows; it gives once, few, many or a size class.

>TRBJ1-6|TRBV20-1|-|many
CSASNRVGPNF
TGCAGTGCTAGTAACAGGGTGGGCCCAAACTTT
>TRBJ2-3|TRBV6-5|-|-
CASSYLARGGTDTQYF
TGTGCCAGCAGTTACCTCGCCAGGGGGGGCACAGATACGCAGTATTTT
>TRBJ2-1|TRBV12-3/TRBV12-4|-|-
CASSFQVVEQFF
TGTGCCAGCAGTTTTCAGGTTGTTGAGCAGTTCTTC
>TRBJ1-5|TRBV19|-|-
CASSAKGWLSNQPQHF
TGTGCCAGTAGTGCCAAAGGATGGCTTAGCAATCAGCCCCAGCATTTT
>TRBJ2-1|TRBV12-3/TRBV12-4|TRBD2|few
CAIGRTSGHNEQFF
TGTGCCATAGGACGGACTAGCGGGCACAATGAGCAGTTCTTC
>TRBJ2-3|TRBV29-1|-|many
CSVQTSQPTAASTDTQYF
TGCAGCGTTCAAACCAGTCAACCGACAGCAGCTAGCACAGATACGCAGTATTTT
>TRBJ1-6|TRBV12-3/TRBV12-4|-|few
CASSADRSSSPLHF
TGTGCCAGCAGTGCCGACAGGAGTTCGTCACCCCTCCACTTT
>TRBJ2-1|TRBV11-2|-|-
CASSPGHGTSYYNEQFF
TGTGCCAGCAGCCCCGGTCACGGGACATCTTATTACAATGAGCAGTTCTTC
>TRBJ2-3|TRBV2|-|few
CASGVIEATDTQYF
TGTGCCAGCGGGGTCATCGAGGCGACAGATACGCAGTATTTT
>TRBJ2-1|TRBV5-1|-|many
CASSTASYNEQFF
TGCGCCAGCTCCACCGCCTCCTACAATGAGCAGTTCTTC
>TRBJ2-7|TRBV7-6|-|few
CARGQGGTYEQYF
TGTGCCAGGGGGCAGGGAGGCACCTACGAGCAGTACTTC
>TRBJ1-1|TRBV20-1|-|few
CSARDGVANTEAFF
TGCAGTGCTAGGGATGGCGTCGCGAACACTGAAGCTTTCTTT
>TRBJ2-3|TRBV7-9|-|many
CASDHSTDTQYF
TGTGCCAGCGATCACAGCACAGATACGCAGTATTTT
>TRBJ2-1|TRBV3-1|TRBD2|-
CASSQAGRGNGEQFF
TGTGCCAGCAGCCAAGCTGGGAGGGGCAATGGTGAGCAGTTCTTC